This T cell receptor beta chain was sequenced for a study of OX40 agonist ivuxolimab in advanced cancers. The study's findings and limits: Nonresponders, in some cases, also had low normalized T-cell clonal expansion. Both blood CD4+ and CD8+ T cells showed clonal growth by week 6 at 0.1 to 3.0 mg/kg.

Measured with immunoSEQ multiplex PCR; TCRdb has only the in-frame clones, and not every one. The sample carries 45,000 to 75,000 clones, roughly four fifths recorded once. With regard to this clone: What it binds is unknown.

The sample consisted of CD4+ or CD8+ T cells sorted from blood, taken in a trial of the OX40 agonist ivuxolimab. The sequence came from an adult with an advanced solid tumor such as melanoma, head and neck, liver or kidney cancer.

CDR3 amino acids: CAIAPSGGPDTQYF. The CDR3 region has the DNA TGTGCCATCGCTCCTAGCGGGGGTCCAGATACGCAGTATTTT. This chain uses TRBV10-3 with TRBJ2-3; 10 bases are shared with TRBD2. Trimming took 8 bases from V and 4 from J; bases not matched to a gene: 6. CDR3 length: 14 amino acids. CDR1 and CDR2 (germline): ENHRY, SYGVKD.